A single sample gave rise to the 29 T cell receptor beta chains below, sequenced in a study of blood T cell repertoires in COVID-19. TCRdb keeps only in-frame clones here, not all; method: immunoSEQ multiplex PCR. The sample lists about 240,000 clones; under 85% were seen once. Sample: peripheral blood. These receptors all come from a man aged 25 to 45 who had recovered from COVID-19.

The genes are TRBV7-6 and TRBJ2-2; a weak D match, TRBD2 (5 bases). V was cut by 5 bases and J by 6 bases, with 16 bases left in between. The CDR3 contains 15 residues. In germline, CDR1 is SGHVS, CDR2 FNYEAQ. CDR3: CASSPRARGPGELFF. Written as DNA, the CDR3 is TGTGCCAGCAGCCCCCGAGCGAGAGGGCCCGGGGAGCTGTTTTTT. The complete variable domain, with remaining parts taken from reference TRBV7-6 and TRBJ2-2, reads GAGVSQSPRYKVTKRGQDVALRCDPISGHVSLYWYRQALGQGPEFLTYFNYEAQQDKSGLPNDRFSAERPEGSISTLTIQRTEQRDSAMYRCASSPRARGPGELFFGEGSRLTVL.

The V call is TRBV19, the J call TRBJ1-6; tentatively, D is TRBD1 (5 bases). The V gene lost 5 bases and the J gene lost 7 bases, with 12 bases spanning the gap. Germline V gene sequence: CDR1 LNHDA, CDR2 SQIVND (reference sequence). The CDR3 runs 14 residues. CDR3 protein: CASSPGMGNSPLHF. The CDR3 DNA is TGTGCCAGTAGTCCAGGGATGGGGAATTCACCCCTCCACTTT.

The rearrangement joins TRBV28 to TRBJ2-7, with 9 bases aligning to TRBD1. V was clipped by 3 bases and J by 6 bases; unmatched bases: 9. Germline V lookup: CDR1 MDHEN, CDR2 SYDVKM. CDR3 size: 15 residues. In DNA form, the CDR3 reads TGTGCCAGCAGTTTCCGCGACAGGGGGAGGTCCGAGCAGTACGTC. Amino acid sequence: CASSFRDRGRSEQYV.

This clone was counted only a few times. CDR3 DNA sequence: TGCGCCAGCAGCCTGGACAGCTACAATGAGCAGTTCTTC. Amino acids: CASSLDSYNEQFF. The chain uses TRBV5-1 and TRBJ2-1, with a weak D call TRBD1 (6 bases). Germline CDR1 reads SGHRS; CDR2 reads YFSETQ. V lost 4 bases to trimming and J lost 3 bases, with 8 bases between them. The CDR3 consists of 13 residues.

This chain uses TRBV7-2 with TRBJ1-1, with 7 bases fitting TRBD1. After removal of 5 bases from V and 8 bases from J, the junction contained 11 bases not matched to a gene. The length of the CDR3 is 14 residues. Germline-derived CDR1 and CDR2 are SGHTA and FQGNSA. This chain's CDR3 is CASSLRQGDAEAFF. The CDR3, as DNA: TGTGCCAGCAGCCTTAGACAGGGAGACGCAGAAGCTTTCTTT.

The gene calls are TRBV24-1 and TRBJ2-2, with 7 bases lining up with TRBD1. CDR1 is KGHDR, CDR2 SFDVKD, per germline. The ends lost 3 bases at V and 5 bases at J; junction bases unmatched: 8. The CDR3 sequence is 16 residues long. CDR3 nucleotides: TGTGCCACCAGTGATCCGACAGGGAAGGGGACCGGGGAGCTGTTTTTT. Translation: CATSDPTGKGTGELFF.

The chain employs TRBV20-1 and TRBJ2-7; D unresolved. This CDR3 is 11 amino acids long. Germline V gene lookup returns CDR1 DFQATT and CDR2 SNEGSKA (reference sequence). V lost 6 bases to trimming and J lost 5 bases, with 11 bases between them. CDR3 bases: TGCAGTGCCAGACTCGTCGACGAGCAGTACTTC. Its translation: CSARLVDEQYF.

This clone occurred once. The chain employs TRBV28 and TRBJ2-7; D is possibly TRBD2 (7 bases). With 4 bases removed from V and 0 bases from J, the gap between germline ends came to 19 bases. The CDR3 extends over 17 amino acids. CDR1 is MDHEN and CDR2 is SYDVKM in the germline V gene. DNA of the CDR3: TGTGCCAGCAGTTCAAGGGGGGGGACGGAGTCCTCCTACGAGCAGTACGTC. This encodes CASSSRGGTESSYEQYV.

This clone was counted once. V usage is TRBV7-2 and J usage is TRBJ1-3, with 9 bases fitting TRBD1. V lost 5 bases to trimming and J lost 6 bases; unmatched junction nucleotides: 5. Per the germline V gene, CDR1 is SGHTA and CDR2 is FQGNSA. This CDR3 has 14 amino acids. The CDR3 loop reads CASSTRQGENTIYF. Written as DNA, the CDR3 is TGTGCCAGCAGCACAAGACAGGGGGAAAACACCATATATTTT.

This chain connects TRBV7-3 to TRBJ1-1; D is perhaps TRBD1 (5 bases). Trimming stripped 5 bases from V and 3 bases from J, with 10 bases between. Germline lookup yields CDR1 SGHTA and CDR2 FQGTGA. This CDR3 region has 13 residues. CDR3 sequence: CASSLDSDTEAFF. The CDR3 DNA sequence: TGTGCCAGCAGCCTCGACAGTGACACTGAAGCTTTCTTT.

The chain is built from TRBV5-1 and TRBJ1-2; TRBD1 matches 7 bases. V was pared by 3 bases and J by 0 bases, with 2 bases of the junction left unmatched. Germline CDR1 is SGHRS and CDR2 is YFSETQ. The CDR3 is 14 residues long. The CDR3 sequence: CASSSGQPNYGYTF. The CDR3 DNA reads TGCGCCAGCAGCTCGGGACAGCCTAACTATGGCTACACCTTC.

The chain recombines TRBV28 with TRBJ2-1; D possibly corresponds to TRBD1 (5 bases). V lost 4 bases, J lost 7 bases, and 11 bases lay in between. The CDR3 sequence is 13 residues long. Per germline, CDR1 MDHEN and CDR2 SYDVKM. The CDR3 nucleotides read TGTGCCAGCAGTTCGACAGTAATGAATGAGCAGTTCTTC. Protein sequence: CASSSTVMNEQFF.

The chain recombines TRBV6-4 with TRBJ2-2; TRBD2 is a possible D gene (6 bases). CDR1 and CDR2 (germline): MRHNA, SNTAGT. Trimming stripped 6 bases from V and 4 bases from J, with 12 bases between. The CDR3 spans 14 residues. CDR3 sequence reads: CASRAAGRTGELFF. The CDR3, as DNA: TGTGCCAGCAGAGCCGCGGGACGCACCGGGGAGCTGTTTTTT.

This clone came up once. The chain links TRBV7-6 to TRBJ2-3; possibly TRBD1 for D (6 bases). Trimming took off 8 bases at V and 6 bases at J, with 21 bases between the two ends. The CDR3 contains 15 residues. The germline V gene has CDR1 SGHVS and CDR2 FNYEAQ. The CDR3: CASALGALRGDTQYF. The CDR3 DNA reads TGTGCCAGCGCGTTGGGGGCGCTGAGAGGGGATACGCAGTATTTT.

The chain combines TRBV3-1 (or the pseudogene TRBV3-2) with TRBJ2-2; a weak D match, TRBD1 (5 bases). Between the trimmed V and J ends, which lost 1 base and 4 bases, there was a span of 7 bases. The CDR3 is 14 amino acids. Germline assignment: CDR1 LGHDT and CDR2 YNNKEL (reference sequence). CDR3: CASSQGGGTGELFF. For the CDR3, the DNA is TGTGCCAGCAGCCAAGGGGGCGGCACCGGGGAGCTGTTTTTT.

This chain links TRBV28 with TRBJ2-3; TRBD2 aligns across 11 bases. Germline V CDR1 and CDR2: MDHEN, SYDVKM. The CDR3 loop spans 18 amino acids. V trimming: 7 bases; J trimming: 2 bases; junction bases outside the gene matches: 14. The CDR3: CASKNIAGGDLYTDTQYF. As DNA, the CDR3 is TGTGCCAGCAAAAATATAGCGGGGGGGGACCTATACACAGATACGCAGTATTTT.

The CDR3 DNA reads as TGTGCCAGCAGCCACAGGGAGGCCGGGGAGCTGTTTTTT. Protein: CASSHREAGELFF. The chain links TRBV3-1 (or the pseudogene TRBV3-2) to TRBJ2-2; D is possibly TRBD2 (6 bases). This CDR3 spans 13 amino acids. V was trimmed by 3 bases and J by 6 bases, leaving 8 bases between them. CDR1 is LGHDT and CDR2 is YNNKEL in the germline V gene (reference sequence).

The chain uses TRBV19 and TRBJ1-2; D remains unclear. Trimming took 5 bases from V and 1 from J, leaving 5 bases between them. This CDR3 is built from 12 residues. Per the germline V gene, CDR1 is LNHDA and CDR2 is SQIVND (reference sequence). The CDR3 DNA follows: TGTGCCAGTAGTGAGTTTAACTATGGCTACACCTTC. This encodes CASSEFNYGYTF.

The gene calls are TRBV6-5 and TRBJ2-7; 10 nucleotides align to TRBD2. J lost 0 bases, V lost 7 bases, and 6 bases had no gene match. CDR3 length: 15 residues. The germline CDR1 and CDR2 sequences are MNHEY and SVGAGI. The CDR3 here is CASTSSGGSSYEQYF. The CDR3 bases are TGTGCCAGCACCTCTAGCGGGGGAAGCTCCTACGAGCAGTACTTC.

DNA for the CDR3: TGTGCCAGCAGTTTACCATCTCGGAGCTACAATGAGCAGTTCTTC. Residues: CASSLPSRSYNEQFF. The chain couples TRBV28 to TRBJ2-1; D not certain. This CDR3 contains 15 residues. The germline gives CDR1 MDHEN, CDR2 SYDVKM. V was shortened by 2 bases and J by 3 bases, with 11 bases between the two germline ends.

V and J are TRBV9 and TRBJ2-5, with 12 bases that match TRBD2. The V and J ends lost 6 bases and 5 bases, in that order; junction bases with no gene match: 11. Germline V gives CDR1 SGDLS, CDR2 YYNGEE. There are 16 residues in the CDR3. The CDR3 DNA is TGTGCCAGCAACTATGCGGGACTAGCGGGTGGGGAGACCCAGTACTTC. This sequence encodes CASNYAGLAGGETQYF.

Written as DNA, the CDR3 is TGCGCCAGCAGCTTGGAGCTGGCGGGTGTCTACGAGCAGTACTTC. Its translation is CASSLELAGVYEQYF. This sequence joins TRBV5-1 and TRBJ2-7; perhaps TRBD2 as D (5 bases). In germline, CDR1 is SGHRS, CDR2 YFSETQ. The CDR3 is 15 residues long. The V and J ends lost 0 bases and 3 bases respectively, with 13 bases between them.

This chain joins TRBV11-2 and TRBJ2-1, with D tentatively TRBD2 (6 bases). V was pared by 1 base and J by 3 bases, with 10 bases between. The CDR3 runs 15 residues. Germline V gives CDR1 SGHAT, CDR2 FQNNGV. CDR3 residues: CASSLVGTDYNEQFF. For the CDR3, the DNA is TGTGCCAGCAGCTTAGTAGGGACTGACTACAATGAGCAGTTCTTC.

J is TRBJ1-1 and V is TRBV19; 8 bases line up with TRBD1. V lost 6 bases to trimming and J lost 4 bases; unmatched junction nucleotides: 4. Germline-derived CDR1 and CDR2 are LNHDA and SQIVND (reference sequence). This CDR3 is built from 13 residues. CDR3 loop: CASSNQGATEAFF. DNA for the CDR3: TGTGCCAGTAGCAATCAGGGGGCCACTGAAGCTTTCTTT.

V is TRBV7-8 and J is TRBJ2-1; TRBD2 agrees at 10 bases. This CDR3 has 16 residues. Looked up from germline, CDR1 is SGHVS and CDR2 is FQNEAQ. The V and J ends lost 2 bases and 4 bases, in that order; junction bases with no gene match: 5. The CDR3 here is CASSLSGTSEYNEQFF. CDR3 sequence (DNA): TGTGCCAGCAGCTTATCCGGGACTAGCGAGTACAATGAGCAGTTCTTC.

As to this clone: This CDR3 is also generated by other DNA sequences in the sample. V is TRBV25-1 and J is TRBJ1-1; a weak D match, TRBD1 (5 bases). The CDR3 sequence is 11 residues long. With 8 bases removed from V and 4 bases from J, the gap between germline ends came to 8 bases. Germline V gene data show CDR1 as MGHDK and CDR2 as SYGVNS. CDR3 DNA: TGTGCCAGCCGGGGGGGCACTGAAGCTTTCTTT. Translation: CASRGGTEAFF.

The V call is TRBV5-1, the J call TRBJ2-1; TRBD2 matches at 9 bases. CDR3 size: 16 residues. V dropped 4 bases and J dropped 7; count of bases not matched to a gene: 12. The V gene's germline CDR1 is SGHRS and CDR2 YFSETQ. The CDR3 DNA follows: TGCGCCAGCAGCCTCATGACAAGCGGGGGGAGGAATGAGCAGTTCTTC. Translation: CASSLMTSGGRNEQFF. Full variable domain (remainder filled in from reference TRBV5-1 and TRBJ2-1): KAGVTQTPRYLIKTRGQQVTLSCSPISGHRSVSWYQQTPGQGLQFLFEYFSETQRNKGNFPGRFSGRQFSNSRSEMNVSTLELGDSALYLCASSLMTSGGRNEQFFGPGTRLTVL.

CDR3 in amino acids: CASSPQGADGYTF. DNA for the CDR3: TGTGCCAGCTCACCACAGGGGGCAGATGGCTACACCTTC. This rearrangement joins TRBV18 to TRBJ1-2, with 7 positions matching TRBD1. Germline CDR1 KGHSH, CDR2 LQKENI. V lost 1 base and J lost 6; bases outside the gene matches: 2. The CDR3 is 13 amino acids. The complete variable domain, with remaining parts taken from reference TRBV18 and TRBJ1-2, reads NAGVMQNPRHLVRRRGQEARLRCSPMKGHSHVYWYRQLPEEGLKFMVYLQKENIIDESGMPKERFSAEFPKEGPSILRIQQVVRGDSAAYFCASSPQGADGYTFGSGTRLTVV.

This clone was seen once. The chain uses TRBV7-3 and TRBJ2-3; 10 bases fit TRBD1. Trimming cost V 5 bases and J 9 bases; bases outside gene matches: 11. The CDR3 is 15 amino acids. From germline, CDR1 is SGHTA and CDR2 FQGTGA. The CDR3 spells CASSTGTGEQSTQYF. The CDR3 DNA reads TGTGCCAGCAGCACTGGGACAGGGGAACAGTCAACGCAGTATTTT.